These 21 T cell receptor beta chains were all obtained from the same sample, sequenced in a study of T cell responses to AZD1222 COVID-19 vaccine. The repertoire was sequenced with immunoSEQ multiplex PCR; TCRdb's copy has only in-frame clones and lacks some. The data show 150,000 or so clones, approximately 92% seen once. The sequencing here drew on peripheral blood, taken on day 0 of AZD1222 vaccination. All receptors come from an adult in good health.

The chain joins TRBV27 to TRBJ2-7; no definite D call. CDR1 is MNHEY and CDR2 is SMNVEV in the germline V gene (reference sequence). V shed 5 bases and J shed 0 bases, with 11 bases lying between them. CDR3 size: 14 residues. The CDR3 sequence: CASSQSWSSYEQYF. CDR3 DNA: TGTGCCAGCAGTCAGAGCTGGAGCTCCTACGAGCAGTACTTC.

The V and J genes are TRBV6-5 and TRBJ1-2; no firm D call. Deletions cut 6 bases from V and 0 bases from J, with 14 bases between. Germline CDR1 reads MNHEY; CDR2 reads SVGAGI. CDR3 length equals 15 residues. CDR3 in amino acids: CASRLGPGANYGYTF. CDR3 DNA: TGTGCCAGCAGATTAGGCCCGGGCGCTAACTATGGCTACACCTTC.

The chain has TRBV28 and TRBJ2-7; either TRBD1 or TRBD2 may supply D (7 bases each). This CDR3 has 15 residues. V lost 2 bases to trimming and J lost 4 bases, with 15 bases between them. The germline CDR1 and CDR2 sequences are MDHEN and SYDVKM. CDR3 DNA sequence: TGTGCCAGCAGTTTACCCTGGGGGGGACAGTACGAGCAGTACTTC. Translated: CASSLPWGGQYEQYF.

The V call is TRBV12-3 or TRBV12-4, the J call TRBJ1-5; TRBD1 is a possible D gene (6 bases). The CDR3 sequence is 13 residues long. V lost 10 bases, J lost 7 bases, and 17 bases lay in between. The CDR3 DNA reads TGTGCCATCCAACAGGGCTCTTCCCAGCCCCAGCATTTT. Protein product: CAIQQGSSQPQHF.

The chain joins TRBV5-1 to TRBJ2-7; 8 bases map to TRBD1. J was trimmed by 2 bases and V by 2 bases; bases with no gene match: 6. CDR1 and CDR2 (germline): SGHRS, YFSETQ. The length of the CDR3 is 15 residues. CDR3 loop: CASSFDRGGTYEQYF. The CDR3, as DNA: TGCGCCAGCAGCTTTGACAGGGGAGGTACCTACGAGCAGTACTTC.

By frequency in the sample, this clone is medium-sized. The genes are TRBV6-4 and TRBJ2-3; TRBD2 matches at 8 bases. The CDR3 has 14 residues. The germline V gene has CDR1 MRHNA and CDR2 SNTAGT. V shed 3 bases, J shed 1 base, and the junction held 0 bases outside the gene matches. The CDR3 here is CASSERGGTDTQYF. The CDR3 DNA reads as TGTGCCAGCAGTGAGCGGGGGGGCACAGATACGCAGTATTTT.

The chain links TRBV3-1 (or the pseudogene TRBV3-2) to TRBJ1-6; tentatively, D is TRBD1 (6 bases). The CDR3 covers 16 residues. Germline-derived CDR1 and CDR2 are LGHDT and YNNKEL (reference sequence). Trimming removed 3 bases from V and 5 bases from J, with 14 bases in between. The CDR3 sequence is CASSQNRVFHNSPLHF. The CDR3 DNA reads TGTGCCAGCAGCCAGAACAGGGTTTTTCATAATTCACCCCTCCACTTT.

The rearrangement joins TRBV4-1 to TRBJ2-4, with D perhaps TRBD1 (5 bases). CDR3 length: 14 amino acids. Germline values: CDR1 MGHRA, CDR2 YSYEKL. The V gene lost 0 bases and the J gene lost 10 bases, with 13 bases spanning the gap. As DNA, the CDR3 is TGCGCCAGCAGCCAAGATGAGACAGTAAATATTCAGTACTTC. Translated, it gives CASSQDETVNIQYF.

V gene TRBV6-5 combines with J gene TRBJ2-5, with 7 bases fitting TRBD1. The length of the CDR3 is 13 residues. V dropped 6 bases and J dropped 5; count of bases not matched to a gene: 6. CDR1 is MNHEY, CDR2 SVGAGI, per germline. The CDR3 DNA sequence: TGTGCCAGCAGGAGGGGGCGCGAGGAGACCCAGTACTTC. It encodes CASRRGREETQYF.

The rearrangement links TRBV25-1 to TRBJ1-2, with TRBD1 as a possible D gene (5 bases). V gave up 3 bases and J gave up 4 bases, with 9 bases separating them. CDR1 is MGHDK and CDR2 is SYGVNS in the germline V gene. CDR3 length equals 13 residues. CDR3 region: CASSEGGGYGYTF. DNA for the CDR3: TGTGCCAGCAGTGAGGGGGGAGGCTATGGCTACACCTTC.

A single count supports this clone. The CDR3 bases are TGTGCCAGCAGCCAAATAGGTTTGCGGGGCCTGGGAGATACGCAGTATTTT. Its translation is CASSQIGLRGLGDTQYF. The gene calls are TRBV3-1 (or the pseudogene TRBV3-2) and TRBJ2-3; D is perhaps TRBD2 (6 bases). The germline V and J ends were trimmed by 2 bases and 5 bases, with 20 bases remaining between them. This CDR3 region has 17 residues. Per the germline V gene, CDR1 is LGHDT and CDR2 is YNNKEL (reference sequence).

J is TRBJ2-1 and V is TRBV6-1; TRBD1 matches at 7 bases. The CDR3 extends over 14 amino acids. CDR1 MNHNS and CDR2 SASEGT come from the germline V gene. With 3 bases clipped from V and 6 bases from J, the junction kept 5 bases outside the gene matches. CDR3: CASSDPYRGNEQFF. The CDR3 nucleotides are TGTGCCAGCAGTGATCCGTACAGGGGCAATGAGCAGTTCTTC.

The chain couples TRBV5-1 to TRBJ1-2, with D hard to call. Trimming took off 2 bases at V and 2 bases at J, with 7 bases between the two ends. This CDR3 has 13 residues. Germline CDR1 is SGHRS and CDR2 is YFSETQ. CDR3 DNA sequence: TGCGCCAGCAGCTTCAGTACGAACTATGGCTACACCTTC. Translation: CASSFSTNYGYTF.

The chain combines TRBV11-3 with TRBJ1-1; 7 bases align to TRBD1. The trim removed 3 bases at V and 1 base at J, leaving 5 bases unmatched. Germline V gene sequence: CDR1 SGHNT, CDR2 YENEEA. There are 15 residues in the CDR3. This chain's CDR3 is CASSFSGQSNTEAFF. The CDR3 bases are TGTGCCAGCAGCTTCTCGGGACAGTCGAACACTGAAGCTTTCTTT.

This rearrangement joins TRBV6-2 or TRBV6-3 to TRBJ2-7; D may be TRBD1 (6 bases). The CDR3 runs 15 residues. V lost 5 bases and J lost 1, with 15 bases in between. Germline-derived CDR1 and CDR2 are MNHEY and SVGEGT. CDR3 loop: CASSPLQGRSYEQYF. CDR3 nucleotide sequence: TGTGCCAGCAGTCCCCTACAGGGACGATCCTACGAGCAGTACTTC.

V and J are TRBV24-1 and TRBJ2-1; TRBD2 matches at 16 bases. Germline V gene sequence: CDR1 KGHDR, CDR2 SFDVKD. The trim removed 2 bases at V and 7 bases at J, leaving 4 bases unmatched. CDR3 length equals 17 residues. CDR3 residues: CATSDSGLAGGLNEQFF. As DNA, the CDR3 is TGTGCCACCAGTGATTCGGGACTAGCGGGGGGGCTAAATGAGCAGTTCTTC.

The chain carries TRBV7-2 and TRBJ1-2; D is uncertain. The length of the CDR3 is 13 residues. Per germline, CDR1 SGHTA and CDR2 FQGNSA. V was trimmed by 5 bases and J by 2 bases, leaving 9 bases between them. The CDR3 loop reads CASSPNPNYGYTF. The CDR3 coding sequence is TGTGCCAGCAGCCCGAACCCGAACTATGGCTACACCTTC.

The chain carries TRBV29-1 and TRBJ2-1; 11 nucleotides agree with TRBD2. The V gene's germline CDR1 is SQVTM and CDR2 ANQGSEA. Trimming took 6 bases from V and 4 from J; bases not matched to a gene: 8. The length of the CDR3 is 15 residues. DNA of the CDR3: TGCAGCGTGGAGCCGGGACTAGCGGTATACAATGAGCAGTTCTTC. Its translation: CSVEPGLAVYNEQFF.

This chain uses TRBV19 with TRBJ1-5, with D possibly matching TRBD1 (5 bases). The CDR3 has 13 residues. With 11 bases removed from V and 3 bases from J, the gap between germline ends came to 14 bases. CDR1 is LNHDA, CDR2 SQIVND, per germline (reference sequence). CDR3 nucleotide sequence: TGTGCCGGAGGCCGACAGATCAATCAGCCCCAGCATTTT. Encoded protein: CAGGRQINQPQHF.

The J gene is TRBJ1-6, the V gene TRBV27; D is perhaps TRBD1 (5 bases). Germline CDR1 is MNHEY and CDR2 is SMNVEV (reference sequence). V lost 3 bases, J lost 0 bases, and 12 bases lay in between. This CDR3 has 17 amino acids. The CDR3 DNA sequence: TGTGCCAGCAGTTTCTCGCAGGGAAGCTCCTATAATTCACCCCTCCACTTT. This codes for CASSFSQGSSYNSPLHF.

This chain connects TRBV15 to TRBJ2-7, with D possibly TRBD1 on 6 matching bases. The CDR3 covers 13 residues. Germline V gives CDR1 LNHNV, CDR2 YYDKDF (reference sequence). V was pared by 2 bases and J by 4 bases, with 9 bases between. The CDR3 bases are TGTGCCACCAGCAGATCGACAGGTTACGAGCAGTACTTC. Protein: CATSRSTGYEQYF.